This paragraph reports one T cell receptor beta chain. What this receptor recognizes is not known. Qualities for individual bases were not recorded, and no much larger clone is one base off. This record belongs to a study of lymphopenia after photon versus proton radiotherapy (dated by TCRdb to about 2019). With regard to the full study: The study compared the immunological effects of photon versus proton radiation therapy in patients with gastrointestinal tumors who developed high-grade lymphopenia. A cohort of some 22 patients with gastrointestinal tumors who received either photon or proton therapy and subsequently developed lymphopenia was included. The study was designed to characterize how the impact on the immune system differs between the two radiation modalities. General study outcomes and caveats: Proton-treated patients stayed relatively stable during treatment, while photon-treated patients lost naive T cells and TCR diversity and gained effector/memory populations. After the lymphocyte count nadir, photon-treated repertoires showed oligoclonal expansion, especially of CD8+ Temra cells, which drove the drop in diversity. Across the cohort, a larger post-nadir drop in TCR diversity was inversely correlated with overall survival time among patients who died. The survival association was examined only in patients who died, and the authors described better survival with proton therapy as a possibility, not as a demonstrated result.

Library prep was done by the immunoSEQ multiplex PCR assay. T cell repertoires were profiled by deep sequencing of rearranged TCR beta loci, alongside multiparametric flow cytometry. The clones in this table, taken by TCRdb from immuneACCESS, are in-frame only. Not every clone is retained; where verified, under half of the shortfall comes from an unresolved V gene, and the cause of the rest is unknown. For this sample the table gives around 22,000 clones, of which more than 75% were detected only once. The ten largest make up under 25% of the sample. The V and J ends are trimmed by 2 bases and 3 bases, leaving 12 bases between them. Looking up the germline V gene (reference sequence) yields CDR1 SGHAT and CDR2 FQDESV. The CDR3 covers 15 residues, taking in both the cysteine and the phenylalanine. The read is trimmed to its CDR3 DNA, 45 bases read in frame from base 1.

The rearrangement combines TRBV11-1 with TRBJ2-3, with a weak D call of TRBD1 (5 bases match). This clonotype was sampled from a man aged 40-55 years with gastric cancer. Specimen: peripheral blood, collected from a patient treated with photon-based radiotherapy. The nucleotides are TGTGCCAGCAGCTTATTGCAGGGTTCAACAGATACGCAGTATTTT. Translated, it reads CASSLLQGSTDTQYF.